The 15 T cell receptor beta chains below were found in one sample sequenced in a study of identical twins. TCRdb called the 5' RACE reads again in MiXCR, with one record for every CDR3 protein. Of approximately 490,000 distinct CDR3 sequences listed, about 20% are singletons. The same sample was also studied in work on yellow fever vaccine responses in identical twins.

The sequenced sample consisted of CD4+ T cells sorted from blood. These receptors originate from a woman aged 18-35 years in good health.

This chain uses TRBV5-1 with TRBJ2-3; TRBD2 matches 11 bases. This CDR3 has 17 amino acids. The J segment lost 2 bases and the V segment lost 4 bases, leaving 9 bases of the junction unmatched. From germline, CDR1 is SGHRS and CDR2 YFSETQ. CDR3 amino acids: CASSLPVAGGLTDTQYF. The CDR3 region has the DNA TGCGCCAGCAGCCTACCCGTAGCGGGAGGGCTCACAGATACGCAGTATTTT.

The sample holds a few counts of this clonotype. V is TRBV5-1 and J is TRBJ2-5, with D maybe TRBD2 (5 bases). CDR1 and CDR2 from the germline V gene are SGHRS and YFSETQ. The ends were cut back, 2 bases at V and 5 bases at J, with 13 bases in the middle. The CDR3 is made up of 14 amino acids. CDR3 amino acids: CASSFSGSRETQYF. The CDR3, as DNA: TGCGCCAGCAGCTTTTCGGGATCTCGGGAGACCCAGTACTTC.

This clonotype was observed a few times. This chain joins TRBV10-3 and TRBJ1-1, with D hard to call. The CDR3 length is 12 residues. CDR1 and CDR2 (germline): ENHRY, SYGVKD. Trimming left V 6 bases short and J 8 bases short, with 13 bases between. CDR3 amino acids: CAISPGRAEAFF. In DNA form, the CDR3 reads TGTGCCATCAGCCCCGGGAGGGCCGAAGCTTTCTTT.

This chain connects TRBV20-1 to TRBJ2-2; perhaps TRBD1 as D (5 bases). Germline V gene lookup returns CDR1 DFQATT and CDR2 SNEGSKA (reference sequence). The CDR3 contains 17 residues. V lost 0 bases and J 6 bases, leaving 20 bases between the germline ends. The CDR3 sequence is CSARDVRAGPSAGELFF. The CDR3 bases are TGCAGTGCTAGAGATGTAAGGGCAGGGCCTTCCGCCGGGGAGCTGTTTTTT.

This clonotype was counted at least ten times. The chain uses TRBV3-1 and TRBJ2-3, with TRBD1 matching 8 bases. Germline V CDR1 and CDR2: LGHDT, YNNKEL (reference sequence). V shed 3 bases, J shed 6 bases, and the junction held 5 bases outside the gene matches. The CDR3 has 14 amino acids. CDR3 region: CASSQDRVADTQYF. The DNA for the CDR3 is TGTGCCAGCAGCCAGGACAGGGTAGCGGATACGCAGTATTTT.

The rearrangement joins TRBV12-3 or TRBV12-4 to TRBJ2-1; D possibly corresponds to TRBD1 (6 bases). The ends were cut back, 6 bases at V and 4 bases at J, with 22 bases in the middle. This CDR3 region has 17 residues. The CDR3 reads CASSPPPPIDRYNEQFF. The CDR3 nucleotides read TGTGCCAGCAGCCCTCCTCCTCCCATCGACAGGTACAATGAGCAGTTCTTC.

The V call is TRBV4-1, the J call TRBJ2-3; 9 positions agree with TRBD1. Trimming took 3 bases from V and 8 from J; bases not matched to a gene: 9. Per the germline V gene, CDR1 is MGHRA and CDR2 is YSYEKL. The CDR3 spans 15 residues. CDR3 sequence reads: CASSQTGGPGGTQYF. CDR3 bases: TGCGCCAGCAGCCAGACAGGGGGGCCAGGGGGTACGCAGTATTTT.

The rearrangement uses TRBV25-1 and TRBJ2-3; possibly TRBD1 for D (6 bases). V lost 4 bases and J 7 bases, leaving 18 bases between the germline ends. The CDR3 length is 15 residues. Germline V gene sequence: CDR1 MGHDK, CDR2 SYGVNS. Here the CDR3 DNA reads TGTGCCAGCAGTGTCCTCGCATCCAGGGGAAATACGCAGTATTTT. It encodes CASSVLASRGNTQYF.

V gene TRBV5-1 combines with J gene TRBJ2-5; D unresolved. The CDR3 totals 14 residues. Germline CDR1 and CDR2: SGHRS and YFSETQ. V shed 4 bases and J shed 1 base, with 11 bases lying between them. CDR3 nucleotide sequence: TGCGCCAGCAGCCCGGACGCGGTCCAAGAGACCCAGTACTTC. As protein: CASSPDAVQETQYF. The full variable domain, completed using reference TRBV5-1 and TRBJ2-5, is KAGVTQTPRYLIKTRGQQVTLSCSPISGHRSVSWYQQTPGQGLQFLFEYFSETQRNKGNFPGRFSGRQFSNSRSEMNVSTLELGDSALYLCASSPDAVQETQYFGPGTRLLVL.

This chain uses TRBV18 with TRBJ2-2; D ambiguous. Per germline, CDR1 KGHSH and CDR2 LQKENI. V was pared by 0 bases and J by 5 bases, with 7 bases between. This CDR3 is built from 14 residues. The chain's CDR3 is CASSPPTGTGELFF. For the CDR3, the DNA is TGTGCCAGCTCACCACCGACTGGGACCGGGGAGCTGTTTTTT.

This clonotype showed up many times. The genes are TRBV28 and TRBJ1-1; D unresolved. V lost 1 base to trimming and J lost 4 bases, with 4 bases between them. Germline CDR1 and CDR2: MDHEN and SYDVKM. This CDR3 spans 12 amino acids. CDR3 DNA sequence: TGTGCCAGCAGTTTATCGACCACTGAAGCTTTCTTT. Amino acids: CASSLSTTEAFF.

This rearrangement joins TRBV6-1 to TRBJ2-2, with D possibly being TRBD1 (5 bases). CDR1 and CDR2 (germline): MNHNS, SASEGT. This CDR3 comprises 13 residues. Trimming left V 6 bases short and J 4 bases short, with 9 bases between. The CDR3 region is CASRRQSTGELFF. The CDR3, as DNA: TGTGCCAGCAGGCGACAGAGCACCGGGGAGCTGTTTTTT.

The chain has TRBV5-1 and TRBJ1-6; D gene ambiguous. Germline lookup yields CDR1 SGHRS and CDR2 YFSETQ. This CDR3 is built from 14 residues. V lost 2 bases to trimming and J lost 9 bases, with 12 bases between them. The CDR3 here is CASSLGREVSPLHF. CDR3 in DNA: TGCGCCAGCAGCTTAGGAAGGGAGGTTTCACCCCTCCACTTT.

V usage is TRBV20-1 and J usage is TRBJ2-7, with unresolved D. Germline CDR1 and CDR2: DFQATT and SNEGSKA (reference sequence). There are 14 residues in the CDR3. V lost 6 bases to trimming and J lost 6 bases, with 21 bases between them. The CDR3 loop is CSAPSGRSLAEQYF. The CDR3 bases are TGCAGTGCCCCCTCGGGTAGAAGCTTGGCCGAGCAGTACTTC.

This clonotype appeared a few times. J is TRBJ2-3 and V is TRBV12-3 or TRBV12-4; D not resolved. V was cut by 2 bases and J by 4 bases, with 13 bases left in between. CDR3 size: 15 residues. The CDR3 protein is CASSLRASRADTQYF. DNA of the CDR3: TGTGCCAGCAGTTTAAGAGCTAGTAGGGCAGATACGCAGTATTTT.